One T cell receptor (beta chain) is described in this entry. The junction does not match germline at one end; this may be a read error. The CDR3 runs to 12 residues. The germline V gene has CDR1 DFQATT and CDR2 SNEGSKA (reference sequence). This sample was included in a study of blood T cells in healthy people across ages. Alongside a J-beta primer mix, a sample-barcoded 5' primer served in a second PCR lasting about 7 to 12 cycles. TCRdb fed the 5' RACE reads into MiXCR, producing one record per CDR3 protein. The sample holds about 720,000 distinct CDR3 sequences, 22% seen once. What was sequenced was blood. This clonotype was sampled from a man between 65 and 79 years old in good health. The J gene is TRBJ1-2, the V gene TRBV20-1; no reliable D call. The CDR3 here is CSARDANYGHTF. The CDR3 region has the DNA TGCAGTGCTAGAGATGCGAACTATGGCCACACCTTC.